This passage covers 28 T cell receptor beta chains from one sample sequenced in a study of cytomegalovirus exposure and HLA in healthy donors (dated by TCRdb to 2017 to 2019). The library relied on the immunoSEQ multiplex PCR assay. The multiplex PCR relied on a mix of 60 forward primers for TCR Vbeta segments and 13 reverse primers for TCR Jbeta segments. As stored in TCRdb, this immuneACCESS dataset retains in-frame rearrangements with V and J assigned. A fraction of the clones does not appear; measured against another copy, unresolved V genes explain less than half of the discrepancy, and the remainder lacks a known reason. This sample is represented by about 120,000 clones; 60% to 80% of them were singletons. The top ten hold just over 2% of the sample. The specimen was PBMCs. These receptor sequences come from a human donor in good health.

This clone was counted only a few times. The chain employs TRBV25-1 and TRBJ1-1; 8 nucleotides align to TRBD1. CDR1 is MGHDK and CDR2 is SYGVNS in the germline V gene. Trimming took 8 bases from V and 1 from J; bases not matched to a gene: 9. CDR3 length: 15 amino acids. CDR3 amino acids: CASVKSGQGNTEAFF. The CDR3 nucleotides read TGTGCCAGCGTCAAATCCGGACAGGGGAACACTGAAGCTTTCTTT.

The rearrangement uses TRBV4-3 and TRBJ1-2; TRBD1 is a possible D gene (6 bases). Germline V lookup: CDR1 LGHNA, CDR2 YSLEER. V was shortened by 0 bases and J by 7 bases, with 12 bases between the two germline ends. CDR3 size: 14 residues. CDR3 in DNA: TGCGCCAGCAGCCAAGATCGATCAGGGGCTGGCTACACCTTC. It translates to CASSQDRSGAGYTF.

V gene TRBV19 combines with J gene TRBJ2-7; 8 nucleotides match TRBD2. After removal of 9 bases from V and 3 bases from J, the junction contained 13 bases not matched to a gene. CDR1 LNHDA and CDR2 SQIVND come from the germline V gene (reference sequence). This CDR3 is built from 15 residues. The CDR3 nucleotides are TGTGCCAGCCAAAGTACGGGAGGGTCGGGCTACGAGCAGTACTTC. The encoded protein is CASQSTGGSGYEQYF.

V gene TRBV6-1 combines with J gene TRBJ1-5; 10 nucleotides agree with TRBD1. After removal of 2 bases from V and 6 bases from J, the junction contained 13 bases not matched to a gene. This CDR3 contains 18 residues. Germline loops: CDR1 MNHNS, CDR2 SASEGT. The CDR3 DNA sequence: TGTGCCAGCAGTGAAAGGGGAGGGGGACAGGGGATCCGTCAGCCCCAGCATTTT. Translating gives CASSERGGGQGIRQPQHF.

The chain links TRBV27 to TRBJ2-7, with a possible D match to TRBD2 (6 bases). Trimming removed 8 bases from V and 5 bases from J, with 13 bases in between. This CDR3 is built from 12 residues. Germline CDR1 reads MNHEY; CDR2 reads SMNVEV (reference sequence). The CDR3: CASPIRENEQYF. The CDR3 DNA follows: TGTGCCAGCCCCATTCGGGAGAACGAGCAGTACTTC.

The chain is built from TRBV4-2 and TRBJ2-1; tentatively, D is TRBD2 (6 bases). This CDR3 has 16 amino acids. CDR1 and CDR2 from the germline V gene are LGHNA and YNFKEQ. The V end was cut by 4 bases, the J end by 4 bases, with 17 bases between. This chain's CDR3 is CASSLGGVGPYNEQFF. CDR3 nucleotides: TGTGCCAGCAGCCTTGGAGGGGTAGGGCCGTACAATGAGCAGTTCTTC.

This clone was detected a few times. The chain joins TRBV28 to TRBJ2-1, with D maybe TRBD2 (6 bases). V was cut by 6 bases and J by 6 bases, with 27 bases left in between. Looked up from germline, CDR1 is MDHEN and CDR2 is SYDVKM. The CDR3 loop spans 18 amino acids. DNA for the CDR3: TGTGCCAGCAGCCCTACCCCTGTACTAGCCCGGAGTTCCAATGAGCAGTTCTTC. It translates to CASSPTPVLARSSNEQFF.

J is TRBJ1-2 and V is TRBV6-6; 7 bases are shared with TRBD1. The CDR3 has 15 amino acids. Trimming took 6 bases from V and 8 from J; bases not matched to a gene: 15. CDR1 MNHNY and CDR2 SVGAGI come from the germline V gene (reference sequence). CDR3 in DNA: TGTGCCAGCAGCCAAACCTCTCGACAGGGCGCGGGCTACACCTTC. Encoded protein: CASSQTSRQGAGYTF.

The chain links TRBV7-2 to TRBJ2-3; unclear D gene. Per the germline V gene, CDR1 is SGHTA and CDR2 is FQGNSA. Between the trimmed V and J ends, which lost 2 bases and 8 bases, there was a span of 8 bases. The CDR3 has 12 residues. As DNA, the CDR3 is TGTGCCAGCAGCTTAAATTCGGGTACGCAGTATTTT. This sequence encodes CASSLNSGTQYF.

The rearrangement uses TRBV9 and TRBJ2-7; 7 nucleotides agree with TRBD2. The germline gives CDR1 SGDLS, CDR2 YYNGEE. V shed 2 bases, J shed 1 base, and the junction held 3 bases outside the gene matches. The CDR3 contains 14 residues. The CDR3 region has the DNA TGTGCCAGCAGCGTCGCTAGCGGTTCCTACGAGCAGTACTTC. This codes for CASSVASGSYEQYF.

This clone was seen only a few times. Since the CDR3 does not end with the conserved phenylalanine or tryptophan, this likely comes from a read error. The DNA is left out, because the CDR3 cannot be placed on it with certainty; the CDR3 is given as TCRdb lists it. V and J are TRBV5-6 and TRBJ1-4. CDR1 SGHDT and CDR2 YYEEEE come from the germline V gene. The CDR3 region is 11 residues in length, termini included. The CDR3 loop reads CASSLVSGGKG.

This clone was observed a single time. This chain uses TRBV5-6 with TRBJ2-7, with TRBD2 matching 9 bases. CDR3 size: 15 residues. CDR1 SGHDT and CDR2 YYEEEE come from the germline V gene. V trimming: 7 bases; J trimming: 0 bases; junction bases outside the gene matches: 8. CDR3 bases: TGTGCCAGCTTGGAGGGCGGGGGGGCCTCCTACGAGCAGTACTTC. It specifies CASLEGGGASYEQYF.

V is TRBV9 and J is TRBJ1-1; D is undetermined. The length of the CDR3 is 18 residues. CDR1 is SGDLS, CDR2 YYNGEE, per germline. V gave up 4 bases and J gave up 3 bases, with 25 bases separating them. The CDR3 DNA follows: TGTGCCAGCAGCCCCCGGGAGGGATTGACATGGGTGGACACTGAAGCTTTCTTT. Protein: CASSPREGLTWVDTEAFF.

This chain connects TRBV4-1 to TRBJ2-5; D gene ambiguous. Per germline, CDR1 MGHRA and CDR2 YSYEKL. This CDR3 has 16 residues. Trimming left V 1 base short and J 5 bases short, with 17 bases between. Here the CDR3 DNA reads TGCGCCAGCAGCCAAGTCGGTGGTGGTTTGTTGGAGACCCAGTACTTC. It translates to CASSQVGGGLLETQYF.

The V gene is TRBV30, the J gene TRBJ2-7; D is possibly TRBD1 (7 bases). Deletions cut 7 bases from V and 3 bases from J, with 13 bases between. The CDR3 spans 12 residues. CDR1 and CDR2 (germline): GTSNPN, SVGIG (reference sequence). The CDR3 nucleotides are TGTGCCTCTAACCAGGGGGGCTACGAGCAGTACTTC. Amino acid sequence: CASNQGGYEQYF.

The table lists this clone with a count of one. V gene TRBV5-4 combines with J gene TRBJ2-7; TRBD2 is a possible D gene (6 bases). This CDR3 has 13 amino acids. Germline values: CDR1 SGHNT, CDR2 YYREEE (reference sequence). Trimming removed 4 bases at V and 7 bases at J, with 15 bases between. Here the CDR3 reads CASSQPGAGEQYF. The CDR3 region has the DNA TGTGCCAGCAGCCAACCCGGCGCGGGGGAGCAGTACTTC. Together with reference TRBV5-4 and TRBJ2-7, the CDR3 gives the full variable domain: ETGVTQSPTHLIKTRGQQVTLRCSSQSGHNTVSWYQQALGQGPQFIFQYYREEENGRGNFPPRFSGLQFPNYSSELNVNALELDDSALYLCASSQPGAGEQYFGPGTRLTVT.

This chain uses TRBV19 with TRBJ2-1, with 7 positions matching TRBD1. Looked up from germline, CDR1 is LNHDA and CDR2 is SQIVND (reference sequence). CDR3 length: 16 residues. V lost 5 bases and J lost 4; bases outside the gene matches: 11. The CDR3 here is CASSVLDRSTYNEQFF. The CDR3 DNA is TGTGCCAGTAGTGTTTTGGACAGGAGTACATACAATGAGCAGTTCTTC. The whole variable domain, filled in from reference TRBV19 and TRBJ2-1, reads DGGITQSPKYLFRKEGQNVTLSCEQNLNHDAMYWYRQDPGQGLRLIYYSQIVNDFQKGDIAEGYSVSREKKESFPLTVTSAQKNPTAFYLCASSVLDRSTYNEQFFGPGTRLTVL.

This clone was found once. This chain links TRBV4-1 with TRBJ1-5; D is uncertain. Germline V CDR1 and CDR2: MGHRA, YSYEKL. The CDR3 runs 14 residues. The V end was cut by 4 bases, the J end by 0 bases, with 7 bases between. In DNA form, the CDR3 reads TGCGCCAGCAGCCCTCCTTATAGCAATCAGCCCCAGCATTTT. Its translation: CASSPPYSNQPQHF.

Here the CDR3 reads CASSDPAGGWDEQFF. The CDR3 coding sequence is TGCGCCAGCAGTGACCCAGCGGGAGGATGGGATGAGCAGTTCTTC. This sequence joins TRBV10-1 and TRBJ2-1, with 9 bases lining up with TRBD2. The germline CDR1 and CDR2 sequences are WNHNN and SYGVQD (reference sequence). The J segment lost 8 bases and the V segment lost 3 bases, leaving 8 bases of the junction unmatched. CDR3 length: 15 amino acids.

The V and J genes are TRBV29-1 and TRBJ1-4, with 7 bases fitting TRBD1. Looked up from germline, CDR1 is SQVTM and CDR2 is ANQGSEA. Trimming at V came to 3 bases and at J to 7 bases, leaving 5 bases not matched to a gene. This CDR3 comprises 13 residues. This CDR3 reads CSVETGRSEKLFF. CDR3 in DNA: TGCAGCGTTGAGACAGGGAGGAGTGAAAAACTGTTTTTT.

This chain links TRBV6-1 with TRBJ1-1; no reliable D call. V lost 7 bases and J 6 bases, leaving 12 bases between the germline ends. In germline, CDR1 is MNHNS, CDR2 SASEGT. There are 12 residues in the CDR3. CDR3 coding DNA: TGTGCCAGCAAAGAATCGGTAGCTGAAGCTTTCTTT. It encodes CASKESVAEAFF.

The chain is built from TRBV5-1 and TRBJ1-2, with D perhaps matching TRBD1 (5 bases). The CDR3 contains 13 residues. Deletions cut 1 base from V and 4 bases from J, with 8 bases between. Germline loops: CDR1 SGHRS, CDR2 YFSETQ. In DNA, the CDR3 is TGCGCCAGCAGCTTGAAGGGGTTCTATGGCTACACCTTC. It is translated as CASSLKGFYGYTF.

V and J are TRBV10-1 and TRBJ2-5; D uncertain. With the DNA end fitting TRBJ2-7 better, the J assignment may be wrong. Germline loops: CDR1 WNHNN, CDR2 SYGVQD (reference sequence). The CDR3 consists of 13 residues. CDR3 in amino acids: CASSRGAFYEQYF. CDR3 sequence (DNA): TGCGCCAGCAGCCGAGGAGCATTCTACGAGCAGTACTTC.

The chain uses TRBV19 and TRBJ1-6; TRBD1 is a possible D gene (6 bases). Germline V gene lookup returns CDR1 LNHDA and CDR2 SQIVND (reference sequence). The CDR3 extends over 14 amino acids. Trimming cost V 10 bases and J 5 bases, with 15 bases left between them. The CDR3, as DNA: TGTGCCACCCGACGACAGGAGGATAATTCACCCCTCCACTTT. Residues: CATRRQEDNSPLHF.

The sample holds a few counts of this clone. The chain combines TRBV19 with TRBJ2-3; 11 bases are a match to TRBD2. V was pared by 3 bases and J by 4 bases, with 9 bases of the junction left unmatched. The germline V gene has CDR1 LNHDA and CDR2 SQIVND (reference sequence). This CDR3 is built from 17 residues. CDR3 residues: CASSIRPTSGRADTQYF. The DNA for the CDR3 is TGTGCCAGTAGTATCCGGCCCACTAGCGGGAGAGCAGATACGCAGTATTTT.

The chain links TRBV14 to TRBJ2-1, with D uncertain. This CDR3 has 13 amino acids. V was trimmed by 0 bases and J by 10 bases, leaving 10 bases between them. Germline CDR1 reads SGHDN; CDR2 reads FVKESK. CDR3 residues: CASSQENRMEQFF. CDR3 DNA sequence: TGTGCCAGCAGCCAAGAAAACAGAATGGAGCAGTTCTTC.

V usage is TRBV28 and J usage is TRBJ2-5, with TRBD1 identical over 8 bases. Near its end, the DNA agrees better with TRBJ2-7, so the J call may be wrong. Germline loops: CDR1 MDHEN, CDR2 SYDVKM. The CDR3 is 15 amino acids. CDR3 nucleotides: TGTGCCAGCGGCCGACAGGGGAGGTCACCTTACGAGCAGTACTTC. Its protein product is CASGRQGRSPYEQYF.

The chain couples TRBV6-5 to TRBJ1-1; D remains unclear. The CDR3 covers 14 residues. Looked up from germline, CDR1 is MNHEY and CDR2 is SVGAGI. With 4 bases removed from V and 5 bases from J, the gap between germline ends came to 14 bases. This CDR3 is CASSSWGGGTEAFF. In nucleotides, the CDR3 is TGTGCCAGCAGTTCATGGGGAGGCGGAACTGAAGCTTTCTTT.